The 26 T cell receptor beta chains reported below all come from one sample, sequenced in a study of blood T cells in healthy people across ages (dated by TCRdb to the mid-2010s). The library relied on 5' RACE. Sequencing was performed on an Illumina HiSeq 2500. A second PCR of roughly 7 to 11 cycles was performed with a sample-barcoded 5' primer and a J-beta primer mix. TCRdb trimmed public reads at Q25 via fastp, called clones via MiXCR and kept in-frame beta chains. Each record represents a unique CDR3 protein, reported with the most common genes and DNA among its rows. This sample comprises over 1,200,000 distinct CDR3 sequences, roughly 64% of them detected only once. In total, the top ten clones hold 6.7% of the sample. Input material: blood. Receptors were obtained from a man aged 18 to 30 in good health.

V gene TRBV4-2 combines with J gene TRBJ2-1, with D possibly being TRBD1 or TRBD2 (5 bases each). V shed 0 bases and J shed 4 bases, with 10 bases lying between them. Germline values: CDR1 LGHNA, CDR2 YNFKEQ. This CDR3 region has 15 residues. The CDR3 region has the DNA TGTGCCAGCAGCCAAGAGGGGGAATCTTACAATGAGCAGTTCTTC. Protein product: CASSQEGESYNEQFF.

Details on this clonotype: The germline gene is not matched at one end of the junction; a read error may be the cause. The chain is built from TRBV7-2 and TRBJ2-7; 8 bases map to TRBD2. Germline values: CDR1 SGHTA, CDR2 FQGNSA. CDR3 length: 15 amino acids. The CDR3 spells CAGSGTGLGFTGQYF. CDR3 nucleotide sequence: TGTGCCGGCAGCGGAACGGGACTAGGCTTTACGGGGCAGTACTTC.

Regarding this clonotype: The junction differs from germline at one of its ends, possibly a read error. V and J are TRBV20-1 and TRBJ2-5; D might be TRBD2 (6 bases). The J call is uncertain, as TRBJ2-7 better fits the DNA end. Looked up from germline, CDR1 is DFQATT and CDR2 is SNEGSKA (reference sequence). The CDR3 is 16 residues long. The CDR3 DNA sequence: TGCAGTGCTAGAGAAGTCCGGAGGGTCGATTCCTCCGAGCAGTACTTC. Its translation: CSAREVRRVDSSEQYF.

This chain links TRBV10-3 with TRBJ2-7; maybe TRBD2 (6 bases). Germline CDR1 reads ENHRY; CDR2 reads SYGVKD. V dropped 4 bases and J dropped 0 bases, with 16 bases sitting between them. CDR3 length equals 16 residues. The CDR3 reads CAISAIGTSSSYEQYF. The CDR3 DNA follows: TGTGCCATCAGTGCAATCGGGACTTCGAGCTCCTACGAGCAGTACTTC.

The chain joins TRBV14 to TRBJ2-7; D is unresolved. Trimming removed 1 base from V and 2 bases from J, with 9 bases in between. The germline V gene has CDR1 SGHDN and CDR2 FVKESK. The CDR3 loop spans 14 amino acids. CDR3 amino acids: CASSQGEVTYEQYF. The DNA of the CDR3 is TGTGCCAGCAGCCAAGGAGAGGTTACCTACGAGCAGTACTTC.

V gene TRBV5-6 combines with J gene TRBJ2-5, with a weak D call TRBD2 (5 bases). The V gene lost 3 bases and the J gene lost 5 bases, with 14 bases spanning the gap. Germline V gives CDR1 SGHDT, CDR2 YYEEEE. The CDR3 length is 14 residues. The CDR3 nucleotides read TGTGCCAGCAGCTCGAAGTCGGGATCGGAGACCCAGTACTTC. This encodes CASSSKSGSETQYF.

To note about this clonotype: A much larger clone differs from this one at a single base, so this may be a read error. V gene TRBV6-2 or TRBV6-3 combines with J gene TRBJ2-3; 8 nucleotides agree with TRBD2. This CDR3 contains 17 residues. Germline V gene sequence: CDR1 MNHEY, CDR2 SVGEGT. Trimming removed 2 bases from V and 2 bases from J; junction bases left unmatched: 9. CDR3 sequence: CASSYRRAGDLTDTQYF. DNA for the CDR3: TGTGCCAGCAGTTACAGACGAGCGGGGGACCTCACAGATACGCAGTATTTT.

The chain has TRBV15 and TRBJ1-1, with 7 bases fitting TRBD1. Germline V gene data show CDR1 as LNHNV and CDR2 as YYDKDF (reference sequence). The CDR3 loop spans 14 amino acids. V was clipped by 2 bases and J by 8 bases; unmatched bases: 8. CDR3 DNA sequence: TGTGCCACCAGCAGATCTGGGACAGATAGAGAAGCTTTCTTT. This sequence encodes CATSRSGTDREAFF.

The chain joins TRBV12-3 or TRBV12-4 to TRBJ2-1; the D gene is possibly TRBD2 (5 bases). The V end was cut by 7 bases, the J end by 3 bases, with 10 bases between. This CDR3 comprises 13 residues. CDR3 sequence reads: CASTSEGYNEQFF. The DNA of the CDR3 is TGTGCCAGCACGTCAGAGGGCTACAATGAGCAGTTCTTC.

The chain employs TRBV12-3 or TRBV12-4 and TRBJ2-7; 11 bases are a match to TRBD2. The J call is uncertain, as TRBJ2-5 better fits the DNA end. The CDR3 is made up of 15 amino acids. The CDR3 nucleotides are TGTGCCAGCAGTTCAACTAGCGGGGGTCGGGAGACCCAGTACTTC. This gives the protein CASSSTSGGRETQYF.

V and J are TRBV7-2 and TRBJ2-4; 11 nucleotides agree with TRBD2. The last part of the DNA fits TRBJ2-5 better; the J call may be wrong. Germline CDR1 and CDR2: SGHTA and FQGNSA. The CDR3 consists of 15 residues. The CDR3 region is CASSLEGLAEQTQYF. The CDR3 DNA sequence: TGTGCCAGCAGCTTAGAGGGACTAGCGGAACAGACCCAGTACTTC.

The chain combines TRBV7-2 with TRBJ2-1; 9 bases map to TRBD1. Trimming removed 5 bases from V and 5 bases from J; junction bases left unmatched: 7. The length of the CDR3 is 15 residues. Germline CDR1 and CDR2: SGHTA and FQGNSA. The CDR3 loop reads CASSPGTGFDNEQFF. In nucleotides, the CDR3 is TGTGCCAGCAGCCCCGGGACAGGGTTTGACAATGAGCAGTTCTTC.

With regard to this clonotype: A read error may produce the germline difference seen at one junction end. This chain uses TRBV6-5 with TRBJ2-6; D is possibly TRBD1 or TRBD2 (5 bases each). The germline gives CDR1 MNHEY, CDR2 SVGAGI. The CDR3 extends over 17 amino acids. This CDR3 is CTSSFRDRGSGANVLTF. CDR3 DNA: TGTACCAGCAGTTTCCGGGACCGCGGGTCTGGGGCCAACGTCCTGACTTTC.

Only a few counts were recorded for this clonotype. The chain uses TRBV4-1 and TRBJ2-1, with D maybe TRBD2 (5 bases). CDR3 size: 14 residues. V shed 3 bases and J shed 8 bases, with 14 bases lying between them. CDR1 and CDR2 from the germline V gene are MGHRA and YSYEKL. CDR3 DNA sequence: TGCGCCAGCAGCCAGAGAGGACTGGGCGATGAGCAGTTCTTC. Amino acid sequence: CASSQRGLGDEQFF.

The V and J genes are TRBV24-1 and TRBJ2-2; 9 bases align to TRBD1. V lost 4 bases and J lost 4; bases outside the gene matches: 3. There are 15 residues in the CDR3. Germline-derived CDR1 and CDR2 are KGHDR and SFDVKD. The DNA for the CDR3 is TGTGCCACCAGTGAACAGGGGGCGGCCACCGGGGAGCTGTTTTTT. This codes for CATSEQGAATGELFF.

The CDR3 here is CASSQVDDEKLFF. The CDR3 nucleotides are TGCGCCAGCAGCCAAGTTGACGATGAAAAACTGTTTTTT. This chain links TRBV4-3 with TRBJ1-4; no clear D gene. The CDR3 consists of 13 residues. V was pared by 1 base and J by 6 bases, with 6 bases between. Germline lookup yields CDR1 LGHNA and CDR2 YSLEER.

This chain joins TRBV5-1 and TRBJ2-1, with TRBD2 identical over 8 bases. The trim removed 4 bases at V and 4 bases at J, leaving 10 bases unmatched. Germline CDR1 and CDR2: SGHRS and YFSETQ. The CDR3 contains 16 residues. For the CDR3, the DNA is TGCGCCAGCAGCCCGGGACTAGACGGGAGTTACAATGAGCAGTTCTTC. Translating it yields CASSPGLDGSYNEQFF.

J is TRBJ2-7 and V is TRBV12-3 or TRBV12-4, with TRBD2 as a possible D gene (5 bases). The length of the CDR3 is 17 residues. Trimming left V 5 bases short and J 3 bases short, with 23 bases between. The CDR3 region is CASSRVPDGKSFYEQYF. In DNA form, the CDR3 reads TGTGCCAGCAGTCGAGTTCCCGACGGGAAAAGCTTCTACGAGCAGTACTTC.

V is TRBV6-5 and J is TRBJ2-1; D is unresolved. In germline, CDR1 is MNHEY, CDR2 SVGAGI. V was trimmed by 7 bases and J by 9 bases, leaving 10 bases between them. The CDR3 extends over 11 amino acids. This CDR3 reads CASTELGEQFF. CDR3 DNA sequence: TGTGCCAGCACCGAATTGGGTGAGCAGTTCTTC.

This clonotype occurred a few times. This chain joins TRBV27 and TRBJ1-1, with D unclear. Germline V gene sequence: CDR1 MNHEY, CDR2 SMNVEV (reference sequence). The ends were cut back, 5 bases at V and 0 bases at J, with 7 bases in the middle. CDR3 size: 13 residues. CDR3 DNA: TGTGCCAGCAGTCCCGCGATGAACACTGAAGCTTTCTTT. It is translated as CASSPAMNTEAFF.

The chain joins TRBV29-1 to TRBJ2-7; D might be TRBD1 (5 bases). Trimming took off 4 bases at V and 6 bases at J, with 22 bases between the two ends. CDR1 and CDR2 from the germline V gene are SQVTM and ANQGSEA. This CDR3 region has 15 residues. The CDR3 sequence: CSVGYPGSFVLEQYF. The CDR3 region has the DNA TGCAGCGTTGGTTACCCAGGGTCATTCGTGCTCGAGCAGTACTTC.

The V and J genes are TRBV12-3 or TRBV12-4 and TRBJ1-1; perhaps TRBD1 as D (5 bases). Trimming took off 7 bases at V and 1 base at J, with 13 bases between the two ends. The CDR3 is 14 residues long. The CDR3 nucleotides read TGTGCCAGCACCCCGGGACCGACGAACACTGAAGCTTTCTTT. The encoded protein is CASTPGPTNTEAFF.

J is TRBJ1-4 and V is TRBV12-3 or TRBV12-4, with TRBD1 identical over 11 bases. The CDR3 is 14 amino acids. The V gene end was trimmed by 6 bases and the J gene end by 5 bases; junction bases not matched to a gene: 2. In DNA, the CDR3 is TGTGCCAGCAGACGGGACAGGGGGAATGAAAAACTGTTTTTT. Its translation is CASRRDRGNEKLFF.

The chain joins TRBV10-3 to TRBJ2-1; the match to TRBD2 covers 10 bases. Germline assignment: CDR1 ENHRY and CDR2 SYGVKD. The CDR3 runs to 15 residues. V trimming: 4 bases; J trimming: 4 bases; junction bases outside the gene matches: 4. The CDR3 bases are TGTGCCATCAGTGCTAGCGGGAGCCAGTACAATGAGCAGTTCTTC. This translates into CAISASGSQYNEQFF.

This clonotype was counted only a few times. The rearrangement joins TRBV5-1 to TRBJ2-3; the D is unclear. Germline V gene sequence: CDR1 SGHRS, CDR2 YFSETQ. The CDR3 runs to 11 residues. Between the trimmed V and J ends, which lost 0 bases and 13 bases, there was a span of 9 bases. As DNA, the CDR3 is TGCGCCAGCAGCTTGGAGGCTGTAAAGTATTTT. Translating gives CASSLEAVKYF.

Notes on this clonotype: A much larger clone sits a single nucleotide away, making a read error possible. This chain connects TRBV7-9 to TRBJ1-2; D is uncertain. Germline loops: CDR1 SEHNR, CDR2 FQNEAQ (reference sequence). There are 15 residues in the CDR3. Trimming pared 6 bases from V and 4 bases from J, leaving 18 bases between. Here the CDR3 reads CASSSRAAASYGYTF. The CDR3 nucleotides are TGTGCCAGCAGTTCTAGGGCAGCCGCTAGCTATGGCTACACCTTC.